This T cell receptor (beta chain) was obtained from a study of blood T cells in healthy people across ages. General study points: When set beside aged donors, long-lived donors presented more naive CD4+ cells and higher diversity.

Many counts were recorded for this clonotype. Its specificity is unknown. A second PCR, run for about 7 to 11 cycles, used a sample-barcoded 5' primer plus a J-beta primer mix. Template switching added a 12-random-nucleotide identifier to every cDNA molecule. One entry per CDR3 protein results from TCRdb running MiXCR on the 5' RACE reads. This table holds about 1,500,000 distinct CDR3 sequences, over 25% found once. CDR3 length: 11 residues. CDR1 and CDR2 from the germline V gene are MNHEY and SVGAGI. V was pared by 7 bases and J by 13 bases, with 14 bases between. The specimen was blood. The chain is built from TRBV6-5 and TRBJ2-1, with TRBD2 as a possible D gene (5 bases). This receptor was taken from a woman aged 25 to 39 in good health. CDR3 DNA: TGTGCCAGCACTCGACGAGGGCTCCAGTTCTTC. Its translation: CASTRRGLQFF.